This TCR beta chain is drawn from a study of cytomegalovirus exposure and HLA in healthy donors. On this clone itself: Its antigen is unknown.

The PCR made use of 60 Vbeta and 13 Jbeta primers. In the original analysis: An analysis that came later counted approximately 76 million unique TCR beta chains, approximately 12 million shared. Some clones are missing from TCRdb's copy, which holds only in-frame ones; the method was immunoSEQ multiplex PCR. The V and J calls and clone size come from that table; D and trimming were worked out from the DNA. The sample yields about 150,000 clones, over 75% seen once. V was clipped by 5 bases and J by 3 bases, with 15 bases between them. Germline loops: CDR1 SGHKS, CDR2 YYEKEE (reference sequence). The CDR3 totals 14 residues. Broader study findings: Exclusion as indistinguishable affected some V segments, including TRBV6-2 and TRBV6-3. In a later analysis, TCR beta V- and J-gene trimming was associated with a missense DCLRE1C variant. The study reported that TCR beta sequences accurately predicted HLA-A and HLA-B alleles in most subjects.

The clonotype comes from a man younger than 40 in good health and CMV-seropositive. The chain combines TRBV5-5 with TRBJ2-7; D is possibly TRBD1 (6 bases). Sequencing used PBMCs. The CDR3 is CASRLWDNNYEQYF. The CDR3 DNA reads as TGTGCCAGCAGACTTTGGGACAACAACTACGAGCAGTACTTC.